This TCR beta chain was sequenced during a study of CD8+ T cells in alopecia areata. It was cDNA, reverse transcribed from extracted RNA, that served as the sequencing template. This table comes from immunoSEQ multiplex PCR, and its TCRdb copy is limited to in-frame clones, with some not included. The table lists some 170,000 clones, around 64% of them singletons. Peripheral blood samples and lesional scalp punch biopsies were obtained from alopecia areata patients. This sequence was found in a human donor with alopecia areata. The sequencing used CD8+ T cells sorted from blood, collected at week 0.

The CDR3: CAWSVLSGWKAFF. In DNA form, the CDR3 reads TGTGCCTGGAGTGTACTGTCGGGATGGAAAGCTTTCTTT. The genes are TRBV30 and TRBJ1-1; D gene unclear. This CDR3 contains 13 residues. The V and J ends lost 0 bases and 9 bases respectively, with 14 bases between them. Looked up from germline, CDR1 is GTSNPN and CDR2 is SVGIG (reference sequence).